Listed here is a single TCR beta chain. The table came from immunoSEQ multiplex PCR; TCRdb's copy has only in-frame clones and leaves some out. The sample has some 57,000 clones; approximately 88% are singletons. This record belongs to a study of PD-L1 blockade in urothelial cancer. Study at large: Atezolizumab (1,200 mg intravenously every 3 weeks) began at some point between 2014 and 2016 for patients. Blood was evaluated 3 weeks (second dose) and 6 weeks after therapy began.

V was pared by 6 bases and J by 0 bases, with 15 bases between. CDR3 length equals 15 residues. CDR1 and CDR2 from the germline V gene are KGHSH and LQKENI. Stated time point: pretreatment peripheral blood. The receptor was isolated from a man aged 50-60 years with urothelial cancer. The chain couples TRBV18 to TRBJ2-7; perhaps TRBD1 as D (5 bases). Specimen: PBMCs, collected around atezolizumab (anti-PD-L1) treatment. The CDR3 loop is CASSATYDSSYEQYF. In nucleotides, the CDR3 is TGTGCCAGCTCCGCTACATATGACAGCTCCTACGAGCAGTACTTC. Filled out from reference TRBV18 and TRBJ2-7, the complete variable domain reads NAGVMQNPRHLVRRRGQEARLRCSPMKGHSHVYWYRQLPEEGLKFMVYLQKENIIDESGMPKERFSAEFPKEGPSILRIQQVVRGDSAAYFCASSATYDSSYEQYFGPGTRLTVT.